A single sample gave rise to the 32 T cell receptor beta chains below, sequenced in a study of shared clonotypes between healthy human individuals. Measured with immunoSEQ multiplex PCR; TCRdb has only the in-frame clones, and not every one. The sample consists of about half a million clones, around 85% of them appearing once. Sequenced input: PBMCs. The receptors were gathered from a woman in her forties in good health. Some clones in this sample may be carry-over from other donors' samples.

This clone appeared many times. Different DNA sequences within this sample yield the same CDR3. V is TRBV30 and J is TRBJ1-2; D is ambiguous. CDR3 length: 13 residues. Germline-derived CDR1 and CDR2 are GTSNPN and SVGIG (reference sequence). The V gene lost 0 bases and the J gene lost 8 bases, with 13 bases spanning the gap. The CDR3 sequence: CAWSVSLIGGYTF. For the CDR3, the DNA is TGTGCCTGGAGTGTATCCCTTATTGGGGGCTACACCTTC.

This clone was seen only a few times. The V and J genes are TRBV4-1 and TRBJ1-2; D is ambiguous. Per the germline V gene, CDR1 is MGHRA and CDR2 is YSYEKL. Between the trimmed V and J ends, which lost 0 bases and 4 bases, there was a span of 12 bases. The CDR3 is made up of 15 amino acids. The CDR3 nucleotides read TGCGCCAGCAGCCAAGAGATAGAAGGGAGCTATGGCTACACCTTC. As protein: CASSQEIEGSYGYTF.

As for this clone: This likely traces to a read error, being one base from a far larger clone. In the same sample, other DNA sequences code for this CDR3. The chain carries TRBV11-2 and TRBJ2-6; D may correspond to TRBD1 or TRBD2 (5 bases each). This CDR3 has 18 residues. V was cut by 3 bases and J by 2 bases, with 17 bases left in between. Germline CDR1 reads SGHAT; CDR2 reads FQNNGV. The CDR3 nucleotides read TGTGCCAGCAGCTTTATACCTGGGACGTCCCCTGGGGCCAACGTCCTGACTTTC. Encoded protein: CASSFIPGTSPGANVLTF.

As for this clone: It is likely a read error: a sequence one base away is far more abundant. V usage is TRBV28 and J usage is TRBJ1-5; a weak D match, TRBD1 (6 bases). CDR1 is MDHEN, CDR2 SYDVKM, per germline. This CDR3 is 15 amino acids long. The CDR3 protein is CASSWAGEGNQLQHF. CDR3 nucleotides: TGTGCCAGCAGTTGGGCAGGGGAGGGCAATCAGCTCCAGCATTTT.

This clone was detected only once. This chain links TRBV10-2 with TRBJ2-3; TRBD2 matches 8 bases. The junction had 3 bases not matched to a gene; V was cut back by 7 bases and J by 0 bases. CDR3 size: 14 residues. Germline-derived CDR1 and CDR2 are WSHSY and SAAADI. CDR3 sequence reads: CASNREGSTDTQYF. CDR3 nucleotide sequence: TGCGCCAGCAATCGGGAGGGAAGCACAGATACGCAGTATTTT.

Concerning this clone: A read error is likely here: a far larger clone is one base away. This is likely a read error, given that the CDR3 carries no conserved phenylalanine or tryptophan at its end. Other DNA sequences from this sample encode an identical CDR3 as well. V and J are TRBV15 and TRBJ2-4; D gene unclear. Germline loops: CDR1 LNHNV, CDR2 YYDKDF (reference sequence). The V gene lost 2 bases and the J gene lost 2 bases, with 19 bases spanning the gap. This CDR3 comprises 18 residues. This CDR3 is CATSRSHATQSTKNIQYL. The CDR3 bases are TGTGCCACCAGCAGAAGCCATGCTACACAATCTACCAAAAACATTCAGTACTTA.

With regard to this clone: Only one base separates this from a far larger clonotype, so it likely reflects a read error. In the same sample, other DNA sequences code for this CDR3. The chain is built from TRBV29-1 and TRBJ1-1; perhaps TRBD1 as D (5 bases). V lost 2 bases to trimming and J lost 5 bases, with 12 bases between them. There are 13 residues in the CDR3. Germline V gives CDR1 SQVTM, CDR2 ANQGSEA. The DNA of the CDR3 is TGCAGCGTTGAAAGGGATGGGGGAACTGAAGCTTTCTTT. Translated: CSVERDGGTEAFF.

The chain is built from TRBV5-1 and TRBJ2-7, with D uncertain. Germline V lookup: CDR1 SGHRS, CDR2 YFSETQ. The CDR3 is 14 residues long. Trimming left V 1 base short and J 3 bases short, with 11 bases between. This chain's CDR3 is CASSLQTESYEQYF. The CDR3 coding sequence is TGCGCCAGCAGCTTGCAGACGGAGAGCTACGAGCAGTACTTC. Full variable domain (remainder filled in from reference TRBV5-1 and TRBJ2-7): KAGVTQTPRYLIKTRGQQVTLSCSPISGHRSVSWYQQTPGQGLQFLFEYFSETQRNKGNFPGRFSGRQFSNSRSEMNVSTLELGDSALYLCASSLQTESYEQYFGPGTRLTVT.

This chain joins TRBV28 and TRBJ2-5; D gene uncertain. V was shortened by 6 bases and J by 0 bases, with 8 bases between the two germline ends. The CDR3 spans 13 residues. Germline assignment: CDR1 MDHEN and CDR2 SYDVKM. The CDR3, as DNA: TGTGCCAGCAGCCCCCTGGACCAAGAGACCCAGTACTTC. Amino acids: CASSPLDQETQYF.

The CDR3 spells CASIFTGRRGYGYTF. In nucleotides, the CDR3 is TGTGCCAGTATCTTTACAGGGCGGCGCGGCTATGGCTACACCTTC. The chain is built from TRBV28 and TRBJ1-2, with D possibly matching TRBD1 (6 bases). This CDR3 has 15 residues. The V gene lost 9 bases and the J gene lost 4 bases, with 21 bases spanning the gap. Looked up from germline, CDR1 is MDHEN and CDR2 is SYDVKM.

The gene calls are TRBV2 and TRBJ2-5; the D call may be TRBD1 or TRBD2 (6 bases each). Germline CDR1 reads SNHLY; CDR2 reads FYNNEI. Trimming removed 2 bases at V and 4 bases at J, with 11 bases between. The CDR3 runs to 14 residues. The CDR3 DNA follows: TGTGCCAGCAGTGAATTCAGGGGAGGAGAGACCCAGTACTTC. This translates into CASSEFRGGETQYF.

The gene calls are TRBV30 and TRBJ2-3, with D maybe TRBD2 (6 bases). The CDR3 totals 15 residues. Germline-derived CDR1 and CDR2 are GTSNPN and SVGIG (reference sequence). Trimming cost V 2 bases and J 3 bases, with 15 bases left between them. CDR3 in amino acids: CAWSSNNGGTDTQYF. CDR3 nucleotides: TGTGCCTGGAGTTCCAACAACGGGGGAACAGATACGCAGTATTTT.

In the case of this clone: With a far larger clone one base away, a read error is the likely cause. The chain carries TRBV5-1 and TRBJ2-5; possibly TRBD1 for D (6 bases). This CDR3 has 13 residues. The germline V and J ends were trimmed by 3 bases and 11 bases, with 17 bases remaining between them. Per the germline V gene, CDR1 is SGHRS and CDR2 is YFSETQ. The CDR3 DNA sequence: TGCGCCAGCAGCTCGGACAGTCACTACGGGCAGTACTTC. It specifies CASSSDSHYGQYF.

This clone was recorded only once. This chain connects TRBV29-1 to TRBJ1-1; D is uncertain. There are 13 residues in the CDR3. V gave up 4 bases and J gave up 8 bases, with 17 bases separating them. The germline V gene encodes CDR1 SQVTM and CDR2 ANQGSEA. Here the CDR3 DNA reads TGCAGCGTTGGGTATCTAGGGAGAGGAGAAGCTTTCTTT. Translated, it gives CSVGYLGRGEAFF.

This chain links TRBV28 with TRBJ1-2, with unresolved D. The CDR3 spans 13 residues. The germline gives CDR1 MDHEN, CDR2 SYDVKM. The V and J ends lost 5 bases and 5 bases respectively, with 12 bases between them. The CDR3 sequence: CASSPPGIYGYTF. CDR3 nucleotide sequence: TGTGCCAGCAGTCCCCCTGGAATTTATGGCTACACCTTC.

V is TRBV4-1 and J is TRBJ2-1, with D perhaps matching TRBD2 (6 bases). The CDR3 is made up of 16 amino acids. The V and J ends lost 2 bases and 4 bases respectively, with 15 bases between them. Germline-derived CDR1 and CDR2 are MGHRA and YSYEKL. CDR3 protein: CASSQSPGLLYNEQFF. CDR3 in DNA: TGCGCCAGCAGCCAAAGTCCCGGACTACTATACAATGAGCAGTTCTTC.

V usage is TRBV4-2 and J usage is TRBJ2-7; D is tentatively TRBD1 or TRBD2 (5 bases each). The CDR3 sequence is 17 residues long. Germline V gene data show CDR1 as LGHNA and CDR2 as YNFKEQ. Trimming shortened V by 0 bases and J by 2 bases, and 17 bases separated the two germline ends. In nucleotides, the CDR3 is TGTGCCAGCAGCCAAGAAGGGGCAAGGGACCCACCCTACGAGCAGTACTTC. Translated, it gives CASSQEGARDPPYEQYF.

This chain connects TRBV5-1 to TRBJ2-2; perhaps TRBD2 as D (6 bases). Germline CDR1 reads SGHRS; CDR2 reads YFSETQ. V lost 0 bases and J lost 0, with 9 bases in between. The CDR3 runs to 16 residues. CDR3 sequence reads: CASSLDGDSNTGELFF. In DNA, the CDR3 is TGCGCCAGCAGCTTGGACGGGGACTCGAACACCGGGGAGCTGTTTTTT. Full variable domain (outside the CDR3, taken from reference TRBV5-1 and TRBJ2-2): KAGVTQTPRYLIKTRGQQVTLSCSPISGHRSVSWYQQTPGQGLQFLFEYFSETQRNKGNFPGRFSGRQFSNSRSEMNVSTLELGDSALYLCASSLDGDSNTGELFFGEGSRLTVL.

Concerning this clone: A far larger clone is just one base off, so this is likely a read error. The gene calls are TRBV5-4 and TRBJ2-3; TRBD2 agrees at 7 bases. Germline loops: CDR1 SGHNT, CDR2 YYREEE (reference sequence). The CDR3 loop spans 15 amino acids. The CDR3 DNA follows: TGTTCCAGCAGCTTGGGTGGGAGGGTCACAGATACGCAGTATTTT. Translated: CSSSLGGRVTDTQYF.

About this clone itself: A single base separates this from a much larger clone, so it may be a read error. V usage is TRBV21-1 and J usage is TRBJ2-3; whether TRBD2, the table's D call, matches the DNA was not checked. TRBV21-1 is designated a pseudogene. This CDR3 spans 14 amino acids. CDR3 loop: CASTPREGPDTRYF. In nucleotides, the CDR3 is TGTGCCAGCACCCCGAGGGAGGGCCCAGATACGCGGTATTTT.

The gene calls are TRBV4-1 and TRBJ2-5; 9 nucleotides align to TRBD1. The CDR3 spans 15 residues. CDR1 MGHRA and CDR2 YSYEKL come from the germline V gene. V dropped 1 base and J dropped 5; count of bases not matched to a gene: 5. CDR3 nucleotide sequence: TGCGCCAGCAGCCAAGGGGACAGGGATGGGGAGACCCAGTACTTC. Its translation is CASSQGDRDGETQYF.

DNA of the CDR3: TGCGCCAGCAGCTTCGGGGGAGGGGACTACGAGCAGTACTTC. This translates into CASSFGGGDYEQYF. This chain joins TRBV5-1 and TRBJ2-7, with 7 bases identical to TRBD2. The trim removed 2 bases at V and 3 bases at J, leaving 5 bases unmatched. Germline CDR1 is SGHRS and CDR2 is YFSETQ. The CDR3 sequence is 14 residues long.

This clone appeared a single time. The rearrangement uses TRBV6-5 and TRBJ1-2; D remains unclear. The CDR3 contains 15 residues. CDR1 and CDR2 (germline): MNHEY, SVGAGI. Trimming left V 0 bases short and J 2 bases short, with 10 bases between. The CDR3: CASSYSQLLNYGYTF. CDR3 DNA sequence: TGTGCCAGCAGTTACTCACAGCTGTTAAACTATGGCTACACCTTC.

Here the CDR3 DNA reads TGTGCCAGTAGTATGGGAGGGATAAACACCGGGGAGCTGTTTTTT. This translates into CASSMGGINTGELFF. The rearrangement links TRBV19 to TRBJ2-2; 7 nucleotides align to TRBD2. CDR1 is LNHDA and CDR2 is SQIVND in the germline V gene (reference sequence). The CDR3 is made up of 15 amino acids. V was pared by 3 bases and J by 2 bases, with 3 bases of the junction left unmatched.

The rearrangement joins TRBV5-1 to TRBJ2-1; 11 bases match TRBD2. The germline CDR1 and CDR2 sequences are SGHRS and YFSETQ. The CDR3 is 17 residues long. Trimming took 4 bases from V and 2 from J; bases not matched to a gene: 8. CDR3 residues: CASSRGTSGSAYNEQFF. The CDR3 region has the DNA TGCGCCAGCAGCAGGGGGACTAGCGGCAGCGCCTACAATGAGCAGTTCTTC. Combining the CDR3 with reference TRBV5-1 and TRBJ2-1 gives the whole variable domain KAGVTQTPRYLIKTRGQQVTLSCSPISGHRSVSWYQQTPGQGLQFLFEYFSETQRNKGNFPGRFSGRQFSNSRSEMNVSTLELGDSALYLCASSRGTSGSAYNEQFFGPGTRLTVL.

Points on this clone: One base separates it from a far larger clone, so it is likely a read error. The chain combines TRBV18 with TRBJ2-7; 10 bases match TRBD2. With 6 bases clipped from V and 4 bases from J, the junction kept 6 bases outside the gene matches. Germline loops: CDR1 KGHSH, CDR2 LQKENI. The CDR3 has 14 residues. CDR3 amino acids: CASSTAGGHYEQYF. CDR3 DNA: TGTGCCAGCTCCACAGCGGGAGGGCATTACGAGCAGTACTTC.

The rearrangement uses TRBV7-2 and TRBJ1-6; TRBD1 aligns across 7 bases. CDR3 length equals 14 residues. Germline V gene data show CDR1 as SGHTA and CDR2 as FQGNSA. The J segment lost 7 bases and the V segment lost 2 bases, leaving 2 bases of the junction unmatched. CDR3 loop: CASSLRGRNSPLHF. The CDR3 bases are TGTGCCAGCAGCTTAAGGGGGCGAAATTCACCCCTCCACTTT. Using reference TRBV7-2 and TRBJ1-6 for the parts outside the CDR3, the full variable domain is GAGVSQSPSNKVTEKGKDVELRCDPISGHTALYWYRQSLGQGLEFLIYFQGNSAPDKSGLPSDRFSAERTGGSVSTLTIQRTQQEDSAVYLCASSLRGRNSPLHFGNGTRLTVT.

CDR3 sequence: CASSPPGLAGEGHNEQFF. CDR3 bases: TGTGCCAGCAGCCCGCCGGGACTAGCGGGAGAGGGTCACAATGAGCAGTTCTTC. The rearrangement uses TRBV11-2 and TRBJ2-1, with TRBD2 matching 14 bases. The CDR3 is 18 residues long. The V gene's germline CDR1 is SGHAT and CDR2 FQNNGV. The ends lost 5 bases at V and 5 bases at J; junction bases unmatched: 11.

To note about this clone: The junction departs from the called germline gene at one end, perhaps through a read error. The chain has TRBV7-9 and TRBJ2-2, with D perhaps matching TRBD2 (6 bases). The germline V gene encodes CDR1 SEHNR and CDR2 FQNEAQ (reference sequence). The CDR3 is made up of 16 amino acids. The CDR3 sequence is CASSLYGLRNTRELFF. CDR3 nucleotide sequence: TGTGCCAGTAGCTTATACGGACTACGGAATACCAGGGAGCTGTTTTTT.

This rearrangement joins TRBV11-2 to TRBJ2-7; 7 bases fit TRBD1. The length of the CDR3 is 13 residues. Germline V gene lookup returns CDR1 SGHAT and CDR2 FQNNGV. V shed 0 bases and J 5 bases; nucleotides not matched to a gene: 1. The CDR3 loop reads CASSLERGHEQYF. The CDR3 nucleotides read TGTGCCAGCAGCTTAGAAAGGGGGCACGAGCAGTACTTC.

The rearrangement uses TRBV13 and TRBJ2-3; the D gene is possibly TRBD2 (6 bases). V lost 3 bases, J lost 2 bases, and 12 bases lay in between. Germline loops: CDR1 PRHDT, CDR2 FYEKMQ (reference sequence). CDR3 length equals 15 residues. CDR3 amino acids: CASSFYGSPTDTQYF. As DNA, the CDR3 is TGTGCCAGCAGCTTTTACGGGAGCCCCACAGATACGCAGTATTTT.

V gene TRBV28 combines with J gene TRBJ2-5; 10 positions agree with TRBD1. The germline V gene has CDR1 MDHEN and CDR2 SYDVKM. This CDR3 has 15 amino acids. Unmatched junction bases numbered 8, after V lost 8 bases and J lost 2 bases. In DNA, the CDR3 is TGTGCCAGCGACAGGGGGCGACCTCTACAAGAGACCCAGTACTTC. Protein: CASDRGRPLQETQYF. Supplemented by reference TRBV28 and TRBJ2-5, the full variable domain reads DVKVTQSSRYLVKRTGEKVFLECVQDMDHENMFWYRQDPGLGLRLIYFSYDVKMKEKGDIPEGYSVSREKKERFSLILESASTNQTSMYLCASDRGRPLQETQYFGPGTRLLVL.